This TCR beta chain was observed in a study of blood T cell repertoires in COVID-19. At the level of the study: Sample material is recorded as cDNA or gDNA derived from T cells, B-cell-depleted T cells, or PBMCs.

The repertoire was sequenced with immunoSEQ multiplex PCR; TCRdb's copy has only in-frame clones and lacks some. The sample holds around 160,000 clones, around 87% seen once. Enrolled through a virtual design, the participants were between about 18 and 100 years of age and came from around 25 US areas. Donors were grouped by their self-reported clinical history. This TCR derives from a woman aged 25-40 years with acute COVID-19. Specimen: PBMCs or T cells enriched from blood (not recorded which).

The CDR3 loop is CASSPRLSTGWVDSPLHF. In DNA, the CDR3 is TGCGCCAGCAGCCCCCGATTGTCGACAGGGTGGGTGGATTCACCCCTCCACTTT. V is TRBV4-3 and J is TRBJ1-6, with TRBD1 matching 7 bases. The J segment lost 8 bases and the V segment lost 4 bases, leaving 17 bases of the junction unmatched. This CDR3 has 18 residues. Germline CDR1 LGHNA, CDR2 YSLEER.